These 16 T cell receptor beta chains share one sample of origin, sequenced in a study of T cell changes during pregnancy in multiple sclerosis. Profiled with immunoSEQ multiplex PCR; TCRdb holds only in-frame clones, not every one. Altogether tens of thousands of clones are present, 85% to 95% being singletons, with the ten largest covering about 0.6%. Source: CD4+ T cells from peripheral blood mononuclear cells, taken in the third trimester of pregnancy. These TCRs come from a female donor with multiple sclerosis, enrolled in a pregnancy study.

This chain links TRBV9 with TRBJ1-1, with a weak D call TRBD1 (6 bases). With 0 bases removed from V and 5 bases from J, the gap between germline ends came to 14 bases. The germline V gene encodes CDR1 SGDLS and CDR2 YYNGEE. This CDR3 has 15 residues. The CDR3 DNA follows: TGTGCCAGCAGCGTAGTCCCATGGACAGAGACTGAAGCTTTCTTT. Its protein product is CASSVVPWTETEAFF.

This chain joins TRBV18 and TRBJ2-5; no reliable D call. This CDR3 comprises 13 residues. V shed 3 bases and J shed 1 base, with 6 bases lying between them. Germline CDR1 KGHSH, CDR2 LQKENI. CDR3 in amino acids: CASSPPVQETQYF. CDR3 bases: TGTGCCAGCTCACCTCCCGTCCAAGAGACCCAGTACTTC. Full variable domain (remainder filled in from reference TRBV18 and TRBJ2-5): NAGVMQNPRHLVRRRGQEARLRCSPMKGHSHVYWYRQLPEEGLKFMVYLQKENIIDESGMPKERFSAEFPKEGPSILRIQQVVRGDSAAYFCASSPPVQETQYFGPGTRLLVL.

The chain links TRBV29-1 to TRBJ2-7; 8 nucleotides line up with TRBD1. Germline V gene lookup returns CDR1 SQVTM and CDR2 ANQGSEA. V shed 7 bases, J shed 0 bases, and the junction held 11 bases outside the gene matches. This CDR3 has 15 residues. The CDR3 nucleotides read TGCAGCGCAAGGACAGGGACCGGAAACTCCTACGAGCAGTACTTC. The encoded protein is CSARTGTGNSYEQYF.

This rearrangement joins TRBV18 to TRBJ1-1, with 7 nucleotides matching TRBD1. This CDR3 has 14 amino acids. CDR1 KGHSH and CDR2 LQKENI come from the germline V gene. V lost 2 bases to trimming and J lost 6 bases; unmatched junction nucleotides: 6. Written as DNA, the CDR3 is TGTGCCAGCTCACCAAAGACAGGGCTGGCTGAAGCTTTCTTT. Protein sequence: CASSPKTGLAEAFF. Full variable domain (rest looked up from reference TRBV18 and TRBJ1-1): NAGVMQNPRHLVRRRGQEARLRCSPMKGHSHVYWYRQLPEEGLKFMVYLQKENIIDESGMPKERFSAEFPKEGPSILRIQQVVRGDSAAYFCASSPKTGLAEAFFGQGTRLTVV.

The V call is TRBV25-1, the J call TRBJ2-1, with D possibly being TRBD1 (6 bases). CDR1 and CDR2 from the germline V gene are MGHDK and SYGVNS. V shed 6 bases and J shed 0 bases, with 9 bases lying between them. The CDR3 is 14 residues long. CDR3 coding DNA: TGTGCCAGCAGGGGACAAAGCTCCTACAATGAGCAGTTCTTC. It yields the protein CASRGQSSYNEQFF.

The V gene is TRBV2, the J gene TRBJ2-7; 11 nucleotides match TRBD2. This CDR3 has 14 amino acids. The V and J ends lost 9 bases and 2 bases, in that order; junction bases with no gene match: 6. CDR1 and CDR2 from the germline V gene are SNHLY and FYNNEI. DNA of the CDR3: TGTGCCAGGGGAACTAGCGGGAGAACCTACGAGCAGTACTTC. Its protein is CARGTSGRTYEQYF.

The V and J genes are TRBV5-4 and TRBJ2-3, with a weak D call TRBD1 (6 bases). This CDR3 has 13 amino acids. Germline V lookup: CDR1 SGHNT, CDR2 YYREEE (reference sequence). V was shortened by 3 bases and J by 6 bases, with 11 bases between the two germline ends. This CDR3 reads CASSSGGLDTQYF. The CDR3 DNA reads as TGTGCCAGCAGCTCTGGGGGCCTCGATACGCAGTATTTT.

This clone is deemed medium-sized (0.01 to 0.1%). The V call is TRBV7-3, the J call TRBJ1-3; no clear D. Trimming cost V 5 bases and J 4 bases, with 9 bases left between them. The CDR3 contains 13 residues. Germline V CDR1 and CDR2: SGHTA, FQGTGA. The CDR3 spells CASSPSEGNTIYF. CDR3 nucleotides: TGTGCCAGCAGCCCCTCTGAGGGAAACACCATATATTTT. Using reference TRBV7-3 and TRBJ1-3 for the parts outside the CDR3, the full variable domain is GAGVSQTPSNKVTEKGKYVELRCDPISGHTALYWYRQSLGQGPEFLIYFQGTGAADDSGLPNDRFFAVRPEGSVSTLKIQRTERGDSAVYLCASSPSEGNTIYFGEGSWLTVV.

This chain uses TRBV2 with TRBJ2-3; D is unclear. Per germline, CDR1 SNHLY and CDR2 FYNNEI. Trimming removed 6 bases from V and 0 bases from J, with 10 bases in between. The CDR3 runs 14 residues. CDR3 bases: TGTGCCAGCAGCGTGACTCAGAGCACAGATACGCAGTATTTT. Its protein is CASSVTQSTDTQYF.

V and J are TRBV7-9 and TRBJ1-3; D uncertain. The CDR3 loop spans 15 amino acids. From germline, CDR1 is SEHNR and CDR2 FQNEAQ (reference sequence). The V end was cut by 3 bases, the J end by 3 bases, with 12 bases between. The CDR3 region has the DNA TGTGCCAGCAGCTTTTCGGGGTCCCGTGGAAACACCATATATTTT. Amino acids: CASSFSGSRGNTIYF. Full variable domain (outside the CDR3, taken from reference TRBV7-9 and TRBJ1-3): DTGVSQNPRHKITKRGQNVTFRCDPISEHNRLYWYRQTLGQGPEFLTYFQNEAQLEKSRLLSDRFSAERPKGSFSTLEIQRTEQGDSAMYLCASSFSGSRGNTIYFGEGSWLTVV.

The J gene is TRBJ2-7, the V gene TRBV10-1, with D perhaps matching TRBD2 (6 bases). The CDR3 is made up of 13 amino acids. V was clipped by 8 bases and J by 1 base, with 12 bases between them. Germline V lookup: CDR1 WNHNN, CDR2 SYGVQD (reference sequence). CDR3 residues: CASGGISSYEQYF. CDR3 nucleotide sequence: TGCGCCAGCGGGGGGATTTCTTCCTACGAGCAGTACTTC.

The J gene is TRBJ2-7, the V gene TRBV5-1; D gene uncertain. Trimming took 0 bases from V and 3 from J, leaving 16 bases between them. CDR3 size: 16 residues. CDR1 is SGHRS and CDR2 is YFSETQ in the germline V gene. DNA for the CDR3: TGCGCCAGCAGCTTGGCCGTTGGAGCCGTACGCTACGAGCAGTACTTC. Its protein is CASSLAVGAVRYEQYF.

This clone was recorded only once. This sequence joins TRBV7-9 and TRBJ2-5; TRBD1 is a possible D gene (6 bases). There are 13 residues in the CDR3. CDR1 is SEHNR and CDR2 is FQNEAQ in the germline V gene (reference sequence). V was pared by 5 bases and J by 4 bases, with 11 bases between. CDR3 sequence reads: CASSPGTIETQYF. The CDR3 nucleotides read TGTGCCAGCAGCCCAGGGACAATAGAGACCCAGTACTTC.

The genes are TRBV7-7 and TRBJ2-1; maybe TRBD2 (5 bases). Germline V CDR1 and CDR2: SSHAT, FNYEAQ (reference sequence). This CDR3 has 15 amino acids. Between the trimmed V and J ends, which lost 5 bases and 3 bases, there was a span of 14 bases. The CDR3 sequence is CASSPTGSFYNEQFF. The CDR3 DNA reads as TGTGCCAGCAGCCCCACGGGGTCCTTCTACAATGAGCAGTTCTTC.

The rearrangement uses TRBV28 and TRBJ2-1, with TRBD1 matching 9 bases. CDR1 is MDHEN, CDR2 SYDVKM, per germline. The CDR3 sequence is 16 residues long. Trimming cost V 1 base and J 3 bases; bases outside gene matches: 4. CDR3 DNA: TGTGCCAGCAGTTTATACGGACAGGGGCTCTACAATGAGCAGTTCTTC. Translated, it gives CASSLYGQGLYNEQFF.

The chain links TRBV4-1 to TRBJ2-7, with 7 positions matching TRBD2. The CDR3 extends over 17 amino acids. Losses at the gene ends were 0 bases for V and 3 bases for J; bases not matched to a gene: 11. Germline V gene lookup returns CDR1 MGHRA and CDR2 YSYEKL. CDR3 DNA sequence: TGCGCCAGCAGCCAAGATCTGGCGGGAGCCCTCCTCTACGAGCAGTACTTC. This sequence encodes CASSQDLAGALLYEQYF.